The clone carrying this T cell receptor beta chain was picked up a small number of times. V was trimmed by 10 bases and J by 4 bases, leaving 16 bases between them. This CDR3 comprises 13 residues. PCR was performed a second time for about 6 to 11 cycles using a sample-barcoded 5' primer and a J-beta primer mix. One entry per CDR3 protein results from TCRdb running MiXCR on the 5' RACE reads. This sample has 750,000 to 950,000 distinct CDR3 sequences, with about 29% found just once. These data belong to a study of blood T cells in healthy people across ages. These data also featured in a second study, about T cells of mothers and their children. That study adds: In cDNA synthesis, all of the extracted RNA was used at roughly 1.5 ug per 15 ul. The TCR beta CDR3 read count exceeded 8.5 million for each mother and was about 2.7 million for each child. The output of TCR recombination is shaped by thymic selection similarly in related and unrelated pairs. Not a single persistent microchimeric T cell clone was detected.

The TCR comes from a woman aged 40 to 50 in good health. The gene calls are TRBV12-3 or TRBV12-4 and TRBJ1-2; tentative D call: TRBD1 (6 bases). What was sequenced was blood. CDR3 sequence (DNA): TGTGCCATCACGGGGGGGCTAGGCTATGGCTACACCTTC. It specifies CAITGGLGYGYTF.